Sequencing of this T cell receptor beta chain was carried out in a study of shared clonotypes between healthy human individuals. Notes on the study in general: The authors expected sequencing depth to affect clonotype sharing among donors. The study drew on few donors, limiting represented genetic and exposure-history diversity. The study's rarefaction showed incomplete sorted-subset sequencing despite large depth.

Naive CD8 cells comprised CD45RO-negative, CCR7-positively selected cells, excluding terminally differentiated effector memory CD45RA+ cells. Sequencing used immunoSEQ multiplex PCR; TCRdb keeps in-frame clones, though not all of them. The sample has about 870,000 clones, 85% to 95% seen once. Comments on this clone: Its antigen is unidentified.

CDR3 length: 14 amino acids. The trim removed 4 bases at V and 4 bases at J, leaving 6 bases unmatched. Germline-derived CDR1 and CDR2 are SEHNR and FQNEAQ (reference sequence). The sample comprised naive CD8+ T cells sorted from blood. The chain uses TRBV7-9 and TRBJ1-1; 7 bases line up with TRBD1. The receptor comes from a man aged 25 to 45 in good health. The CDR3 sequence is CASSYGTVVTEAFF. The DNA for the CDR3 is TGTGCCAGCAGCTACGGGACAGTCGTCACTGAAGCTTTCTTT.